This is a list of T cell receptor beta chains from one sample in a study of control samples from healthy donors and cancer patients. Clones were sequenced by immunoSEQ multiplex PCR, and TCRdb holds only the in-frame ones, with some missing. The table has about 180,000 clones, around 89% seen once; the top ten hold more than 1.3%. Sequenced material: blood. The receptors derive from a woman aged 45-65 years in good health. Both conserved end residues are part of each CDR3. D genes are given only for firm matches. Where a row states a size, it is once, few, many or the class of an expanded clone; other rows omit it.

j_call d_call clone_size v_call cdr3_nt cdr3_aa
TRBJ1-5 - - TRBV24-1 TGTGCCACCAGTGTGACAGCGAGCAATCAGCCCCAGCATTTT CATSVTASNQPQHF
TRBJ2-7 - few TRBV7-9 TGTGCCAGCAGCTCGAGGGACTCCTACCTGAGGGACGAGCAGTACTTC CASSSRDSYLRDEQYF
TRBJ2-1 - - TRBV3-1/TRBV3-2 TGTGCCAGCAGCCAAGATCAATGGTCGGAGGGGAACAATGAGCAGTTCTTC CASSQDQWSEGNNEQFF
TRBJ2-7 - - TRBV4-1 TGCGCCAGCACCTCAAGGTCACTACAGCAGGGTTCCTACGAGCAGTACTTC CASTSRSLQQGSYEQYF
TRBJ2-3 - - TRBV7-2 TGTGCCAGCAGCCCCGGGGGAGCAGATACGCAGTATTTT CASSPGGADTQYF
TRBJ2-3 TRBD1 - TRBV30 TGTGCCTGGAGTCATCCGGGACAGGCGAACGCAGACAGCACAGATACGCAGTATTTT CAWSHPGQANADSTDTQYF
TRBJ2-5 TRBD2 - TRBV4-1 TGCGCCAGCAGCCAACAGGCAACACGGGGGGTCCCAGAGACCCAGTACTTC CASSQQATRGVPETQYF
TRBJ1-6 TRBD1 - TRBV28 TGTGCCAGCAGTGGGGGACAGGGGGCCAATTCACCCCTCCACTTT CASSGGQGANSPLHF
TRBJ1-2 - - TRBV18 TGTGCCAGCTCACCACCAACCGGGGCCAACTATGGCTACACCTTC CASSPPTGANYGYTF
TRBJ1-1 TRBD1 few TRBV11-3 TGTGCCAGCAGCTTAGAGCCAGGGGGCCGGGCTGGGTTCTTT CASSLEPGGRAGFF
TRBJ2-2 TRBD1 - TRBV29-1 TGCAGCGTTGTGAGGACAGGGGCCACCGGGGAGCTGTTTTTT CSVVRTGATGELFF
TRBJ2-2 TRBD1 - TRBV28 TGTGCCAGCAGGTCGGGACAGGGAGATGGGGAGCTGTTTTTT CASRSGQGDGELFF
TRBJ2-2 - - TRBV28 TGTGCCAGCAGTTTTGGGGGGACCGGGGAGCTGTTTTTT CASSFGGTGELFF
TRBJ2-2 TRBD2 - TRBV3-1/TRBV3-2 TGTGCCAGCAGCCAACCTAGCGGATTAAACACCGGGGAGCTGTTTTTT CASSQPSGLNTGELFF
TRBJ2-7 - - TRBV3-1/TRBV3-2 TGTGCCAGCAGCCAAGAATCTACAGGGTCCTCCCCCGAGCAGTACTTC CASSQESTGSSPEQYF
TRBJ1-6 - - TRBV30 TGTGCCTGGAATCCAGGGATCTATAATTCACCCCTCCACTTT CAWNPGIYNSPLHF
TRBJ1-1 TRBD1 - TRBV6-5 TGTGCCAGCAGCCCCCTCGGGACAGGGGGAAATGAAGCTTTCTTT CASSPLGTGGNEAFF
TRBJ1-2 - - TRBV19 TGTGCCAGTAGGGATAAGGGATACGGCTACACCTTC CASRDKGYGYTF
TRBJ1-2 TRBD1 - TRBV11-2 TGTGCCAGCAGCCGACCCGGGACAGAACCTTATGGCTACACCTTC CASSRPGTEPYGYTF
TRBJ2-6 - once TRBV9 TGTGCCAGCGGATACACAGGGACTGGGGCCAACGTCCTGACTTTC CASGYTGTGANVLTF
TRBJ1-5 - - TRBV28 TGTGCCAGCAGTCGACCGGACGGAAACAATCAGCCCCAGCATTTT CASSRPDGNNQPQHF
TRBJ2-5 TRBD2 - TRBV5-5 TGTGCCAGCAGAATTCTAGCGGGAGTAGGCGCGGGATACCAAGAGACCCAGTACTTC CASRILAGVGAGYQETQYF
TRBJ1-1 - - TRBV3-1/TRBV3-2 TGTGCCAGCAGCCAAAAGAACACTGAAGCTTTCTTT CASSQKNTEAFF
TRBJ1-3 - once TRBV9 TGTGCCAGCAGCTCGGGGTCCCAGAGAAACACCATATATTTT CASSSGSQRNTIYF
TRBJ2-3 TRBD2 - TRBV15 TGTGCCACCCAGCCGACTAGCGGGGGGAGCACAGATACGCAGTATTTT CATQPTSGGSTDTQYF
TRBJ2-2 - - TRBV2 TGTGCCAGCAGTGAAACAGAGGGAAAATTTAACACCGGGGAGCTGTTTTTT CASSETEGKFNTGELFF
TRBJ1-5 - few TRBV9 TGTGCCAGCAGCGTAGGGGGAAGCGAGCAGCCCCAGCATTTT CASSVGGSEQPQHF
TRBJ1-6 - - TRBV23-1 TGCGCCAGCAGCCCTCCACTCCGGGGTTCGGCTAATTCACCCCTCCACTTT CASSPPLRGSANSPLHF
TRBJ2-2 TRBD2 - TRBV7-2 TGTGCCAGCAGCTTAAATAGCGGGGGGTGGACCGGGGAGCTGTTTTTT CASSLNSGGWTGELFF
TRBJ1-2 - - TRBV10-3 TGTGCCATCCCGCAGAACTATGGCTACACCTTC CAIPQNYGYTF
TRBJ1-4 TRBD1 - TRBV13 TGTGCCAGCAGCCATACAGGGGGCGCCGATGAAAAACTGTTTTTT CASSHTGGADEKLFF
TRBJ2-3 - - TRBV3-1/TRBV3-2 TGTGCCAGCAGCCAAGAGACAGCAAAAGATACGCAGTATTTT CASSQETAKDTQYF
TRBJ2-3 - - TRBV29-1 TGCAGCGTTGGGGGCATATCGACTAGGGGGGCGCAGTATTTT CSVGGISTRGAQYF
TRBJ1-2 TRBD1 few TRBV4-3 TGCGCCAGCAGCCAAGTGACAGGGGGTTTGGAAGGCTACACCTTC CASSQVTGGLEGYTF
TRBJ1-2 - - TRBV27 TGTGCCAGCAGTTTATCGGGGGCAGGGGCACACTATGGCTACACCTTC CASSLSGAGAHYGYTF
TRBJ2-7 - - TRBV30 TGTGCCTGGAGTGTTGACCGATACGAGCAGTACTTC CAWSVDRYEQYF
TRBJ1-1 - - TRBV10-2 TGCGCCAGCATACAAAACACTGAAGCTTTCTTT CASIQNTEAFF
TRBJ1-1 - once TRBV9 TGTGCCAGCAGCGCGAGGCCCGACCTATCTGAAGCTTTCTTT CASSARPDLSEAFF
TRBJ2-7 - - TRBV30 TGTGCCTGGAGTGGGGCCTACGAGCAGTACTTC CAWSGAYEQYF
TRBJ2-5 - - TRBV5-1 TGCGCCAGCAGCTTGGGACACCTCCAAGAGACCCAGTACTTC CASSLGHLQETQYF
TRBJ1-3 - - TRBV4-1 TGCGCCAGCAGTCCCCGAGGGCACGGAACAGCTCCAGACACCATATATTTT CASSPRGHGTAPDTIYF
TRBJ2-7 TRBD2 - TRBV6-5 TGTGCCAGCATACTAGCGGGGACCTACGAGCAGTACTTC CASILAGTYEQYF
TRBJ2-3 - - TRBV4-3 TGCGCCAGCAGCCAAGATAAGGGCTTCACAGATACGCAGTATTTT CASSQDKGFTDTQYF
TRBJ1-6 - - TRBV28 TGTGCCAGTTCCTCGGACAGTTTAGGCTATAATTCACCCCTCCACTTT CASSSDSLGYNSPLHF
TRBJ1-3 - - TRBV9 TGTGCCAGCAGCGTAGGCAGGGGAAACACCATATATTTT CASSVGRGNTIYF
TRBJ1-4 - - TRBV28 TGTGCCAGCAGTTCCCTCGGGGGGCGCCTAGGAATGGAAAAACTGTTTTTT CASSSLGGRLGMEKLFF
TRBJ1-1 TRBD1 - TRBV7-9 TGTGCCAGCAGCCCCTGGGACAGGGGCCATTCTGAAGCTTTCTTT CASSPWDRGHSEAFF
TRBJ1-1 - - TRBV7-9 TGTGCCAGCAGGGACATCGTCGCTGAAGCTTTCTTT CASRDIVAEAFF
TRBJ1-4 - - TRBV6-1 TGTGCCAGCAGTGGGGCGCGGGGTCAGGGCCCCAATGAAAAACTGTTTTTT CASSGARGQGPNEKLFF
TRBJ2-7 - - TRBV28 TGTGCCAGCAGCCAACCTCCCCTTAACTACGAGCAGTACTTC CASSQPPLNYEQYF
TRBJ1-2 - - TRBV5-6 TGTGCCAGCAGCTTGGGGGGTGGAGTCGACTATGGCTACACCTTC CASSLGGGVDYGYTF
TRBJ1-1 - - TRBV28 TGTGCCAGCACCTACCTGATGAACACTGAAGCTTTCTTT CASTYLMNTEAFF
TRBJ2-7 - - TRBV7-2 TGTGCCAGCAGCTTAGCGGGCAGCGGCTACGAGCAGTACTTC CASSLAGSGYEQYF
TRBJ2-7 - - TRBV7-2 TGTGCCAGCAGCAGCCGGGACACCTACGAGCAGTACTTC CASSSRDTYEQYF
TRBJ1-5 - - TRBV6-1 TGTGCCAGCAGTGAAGCGCCGGCAGGAGGCAATCAGCCCCAGCATTTT CASSEAPAGGNQPQHF